The rows below give T cell receptor beta chains drawn from one sample of a study of T-cell memory formation after mild COVID-19. Via MiXCR, TCRdb re-called the 5' RACE reads, giving one row per CDR3 protein. The data contain about 410,000 distinct CDR3 sequences, 20% to 25% of them seen just once; the ten biggest clones take up about 12%. The sample comprised PBMCs or a T cell subset sorted from them (not recorded which). The receptors derive from an adult woman who had mild COVID-19 (a few samples of this study predate the infection). Cell type and time point are not known. CDR3s include the opening cysteine and the closing phenylalanine or tryptophan. A D gene is named only where the DNA matches it firmly. Clone size, where shown, is once, few, many, or a class for clones that have expanded.

15	TRBD2	TRBV7-2	TRBJ2-3	NA	CASSLGLARTHTQYF	TGTGCCAGCAGCTTAGGACTAGCGAGGACACATACGCAGTATTTT
17	NA	TRBV9	TRBJ1-2	NA	CASSVEYRRTPNYGYTF	TGTGCCAGCAGCGTAGAGTACAGAAGAACCCCTAACTATGGCTACACCTTC
18	TRBD1	TRBV7-2	TRBJ1-5	NA	CASSSRPHRGIGNQPQHF	TGTGCCAGCAGCTCACGTCCACACAGGGGGATAGGCAATCAGCCCCAGCATTTT
14	TRBD1	TRBV18	TRBJ1-5	NA	CASSRGQEGQPQHF	TGTGCCAGCTCACGGGGACAGGAGGGACAGCCCCAGCATTTT
16	TRBD2	TRBV24-1	TRBJ2-1	few	CATSDPSSGDYNEQFF	TGTGCCACCAGTGATCCGTCTAGCGGGGATTACAATGAGCAGTTCTTC
16	NA	TRBV5-5	TRBJ2-5	few	CASSLLVRGEEETQYF	TGTGCCAGCAGCTTGTTGGTCAGGGGAGAGGAAGAGACCCAGTACTTC
12	NA	TRBV29-1	TRBJ1-1	few	CSVRIRVTEAFF	TGCAGCGTCCGGATCAGGGTGACTGAAGCTTTCTTT
15	TRBD1	TRBV10-3	TRBJ2-2	few	CAIGDDRVSTGELFF	TGTGCCATCGGTGACGACAGGGTATCCACCGGGGAGCTGTTTTTT
13	NA	TRBV30	TRBJ1-1	few	CACEGGRGTEAFF	TGTGCCTGCGAGGGGGGGCGCGGTACTGAAGCTTTCTTT
16	NA	TRBV2	TRBJ2-1	few	CAILPGWGEKGSEHFF	TGTGCCATCCTACCAGGGTGGGGGGAGAAAGGTAGTGAGCATTTCTTC
15	NA	TRBV9	TRBJ2-1	many	CASSPQGQGGYEQFF	TGTGCCAGCAGCCCTCAGGGGCAGGGGGGCTATGAGCAGTTCTTC
14	NA	TRBV11-3	TRBJ2-7	NA	CASSVRQVSYEQYF	TGTGCCAGCAGCGTTAGACAGGTTTCCTACGAGCAGTACTTC
16	TRBD1	TRBV24-1	TRBJ2-5	NA	CATSDPAGQGAETQYF	TGTGCCACCAGTGATCCCGCGGGACAGGGTGCGGAGACCCAGTACTTC
13	NA	TRBV12-3/TRBV12-4	TRBJ1-2	few	CASSQPPKDGYTF	TGTGCCAGCAGCCAGCCCCCTAAGGATGGCTACACCTTC
15	NA	TRBV19	TRBJ2-7	few	CASSMGTASSYEQYF	TGTGCCAGTAGCATGGGGACCGCTAGCTCCTACGAGCAGTACTTC
17	TRBD1	TRBV27	TRBJ2-2	NA	CASGRDRVFQGTGELFF	TGTGCCAGCGGCCGGGACAGGGTATTCCAGGGGACCGGGGAGCTGTTTTTT
14	NA	TRBV19	TRBJ2-2	NA	CASSGQPEFRELFF	TGTGCCAGTAGTGGACAGCCGGAATTTAGGGAGCTGTTTTTT
13	NA	TRBV10-3	TRBJ1-4	NA	CAISEPQSEKLFF	TGTGCCATCAGTGAACCTCAGAGTGAAAAACTGTTTTTT
14	TRBD1	TRBV5-6	TRBJ2-5	NA	CASSWTGSQETQYF	TGTGCCAGCAGCTGGACAGGTAGCCAAGAGACCCAGTACTTC
15	TRBD1	TRBV29-1	TRBJ2-3	NA	CSVPGQGGGTDTQYF	TGCAGCGTTCCGGGACAGGGTGGCGGCACAGATACGCAGTATTTT
14	TRBD1	TRBV7-3	TRBJ1-2	NA	CASSLGTGGSGYTF	TGTGCCAGCAGCCTCGGGACAGGGGGTTCCGGCTACACCTTC
14	NA	TRBV2	TRBJ2-7	once	CASSGGLSSYEQYF	TGTGCAAGCAGTGGAGGACTATCCTCCTACGAGCAGTACTTC
15	TRBD1	TRBV7-2	TRBJ2-1	NA	CASSSQVGQDKIGFF	TGTGCCAGCAGCTCCCAGGTGGGACAGGATAAAATTGGGTTCTTC
12	NA	TRBV12-3/TRBV12-4	TRBJ2-1	many	CASATGYNEQFF	TGTGCCAGCGCCACGGGTTACAATGAGCAGTTCTTC
13	NA	TRBV7-6	TRBJ2-5	NA	CASSQRSQETQYF	TGTGCCAGCAGCCAGAGGAGTCAAGAGACCCAGTACTTC
14	NA	TRBV6-5	TRBJ1-3	few	CASSTWGTGNTIYF	TGTGCCAGCAGTACCTGGGGGACTGGAAACACCATATATTTT
17	TRBD1	TRBV12-3/TRBV12-4	TRBJ2-2	NA	CASRGTGGEISSGELFF	TGTGCCAGCAGGGGGACAGGGGGCGAAATTAGTTCCGGGGAGCTGTTTTTT
15	TRBD2	TRBV7-3	TRBJ2-5	few	CASSLAGGLQEIQYF	TGTGCCAGCAGTCTAGCGGGAGGACTCCAAGAGATCCAGTACTTC
16	TRBD1	TRBV27	TRBJ2-3	few	CASSPWDSSKRDTQYF	TGTGCCAGCAGTCCCTGGGACAGTTCAAAGCGAGATACGCAGTATTTT
13	NA	TRBV7-2	TRBJ2-2	few	CASSPRVSGELFF	TGTGCCAGCAGCCCCAGGGTATCCGGGGAGCTGTTTTTT
15	NA	TRBV12-3/TRBV12-4	TRBJ2-5	few	CASSLLLGREETQYF	TGTGCCAGCAGTTTGCTCCTGGGAAGAGAAGAGACCCAGTACTTC
16	NA	TRBV25-1	TRBJ1-5	few	CASSEMTAGDHQPQHF	TGTGCCAGCAGTGAAATGACAGCCGGGGACCATCAGCCCCAGCATTTT
15	TRBD2	TRBV27	TRBJ2-1	few	CASSGGLAAGNEQFF	TGTGCCAGCAGTGGCGGACTAGCGGCTGGTAATGAGCAGTTCTTC
15	TRBD1	TRBV24-1	TRBJ2-5	NA	CATSPGTGGQETQYF	TGTGCCACCAGTCCCGGGACAGGGGGCCAAGAGACCCAGTACTTC
14	NA	TRBV24-1	TRBJ2-1	few	CATSDLYTGNEQFF	TGTGCCACCAGTGATCTCTATACCGGAAATGAGCAGTTCTTC
15	TRBD1	TRBV7-2	TRBJ2-5	few	CASSYPTGAQETQYF	TGTGCCAGCAGCTACCCTACAGGGGCGCAAGAGACCCAGTACTTC
13	NA	TRBV6-5	TRBJ1-1	few	CASSVQGYTEAFF	TGTGCCAGCAGTGTCCAGGGCTACACTGAAGCTTTCTTT
15	NA	TRBV5-8	TRBJ2-3	few	CASSPPVKQKDTQYF	TGTGCCAGCAGCCCGCCGGTGAAGCAAAAAGATACGCAGTATTTT
13	NA	TRBV19	TRBJ1-5	NA	CASSGDQDQPQHF	TGTGCCAGTTCCGGGGACCAGGATCAGCCCCAGCATTTT
15	NA	TRBV20-1	TRBJ1-5	NA	CSARDKRGSNQPQHF	TGCAGTGCTAGAGATAAGCGGGGTAGCAATCAGCCCCAGCATTTT
15	NA	TRBV7-6	TRBJ2-3	few	CASGGLGSGTDTQYF	TGTGCCAGCGGGGGCCTGGGGAGTGGCACAGATACGCAGTATTTT
12	NA	TRBV9	TRBJ2-3	NA	CASSPGLNTQYF	TGTGCCAGCAGCCCAGGTTTGAATACGCAGTATTTT
14	NA	TRBV20-1	TRBJ1-2	NA	CSAGPGRSFYGYTF	TGCAGTGCTGGCCCTGGGAGGTCTTTCTATGGCTACACCTTC
13	NA	TRBV12-3/TRBV12-4	TRBJ2-6	NA	CATQGPGANVLTF	TGTGCCACCCAGGGGCCTGGGGCCAACGTCCTGACTTTC
13	NA	TRBV10-3	TRBJ2-7	few	CAISASGSHEQYF	TGTGCCATCAGCGCCTCGGGGTCCCACGAGCAGTACTTC
15	NA	TRBV5-1	TRBJ1-1	few	CASSLGPRLNTEAFF	TGCGCCAGCAGCTTGGGTCCTCGACTGAACACTGAAGCTTTCTTT
16	NA	TRBV5-1	TRBJ2-5	few	CASSLEGRVGQETQYF	TGCGCCAGCAGCTTGGAAGGCAGGGTGGGACAAGAGACCCAGTACTTC
13	NA	TRBV18	TRBJ2-5	many	CASSPQIQETQYF	TGTGCCAGCTCACCACAGATCCAAGAGACCCAGTACTTC
18	TRBD1	TRBV7-2	TRBJ2-1	few	CASSLGYQGVGSYNEQFF	TGTGCCAGCAGCTTAGGGTACCAGGGGGTAGGCTCCTACAATGAGCAGTTCTTC
14	NA	TRBV24-1	TRBJ2-7	few	CATSGPGTYYEQYF	TGTGCCACCAGTGGTCCGGGGACCTACTACGAGCAGTACTTC
15	NA	TRBV4-3	TRBJ1-2	few	CASSQAPTGAYGYTF	TGCGCCAGCAGCCAAGCTCCCACAGGAGCCTATGGCTACACCTTC
13	NA	TRBV24-1	TRBJ1-5	NA	CATSGDGNQPQHF	TGTGCCACCAGTGGAGACGGCAATCAGCCCCAGCATTTT
15	TRBD1	TRBV20-1	TRBJ2-4	few	CSASPQGAAKNIQYF	TGCAGTGCTAGCCCCCAGGGGGCTGCCAAAAACATTCAGTACTTC
16	NA	TRBV12-3/TRBV12-4	TRBJ2-3	NA	CASSSSLASYTDTQYF	TGTGCCAGCAGCTCCTCCTTAGCCTCCTACACAGATACGCAGTATTTT